A single T cell receptor (beta chain) is shown here with its context. Followed longitudinally, the Seattle patients had been enrolled during active infection. Per the authors' pipeline: Estimates of nucleated cell counts were drawn from the amplification of reference gene primers. Clones were sequenced by immunoSEQ multiplex PCR, and TCRdb holds only the in-frame ones, with some missing. The V and J calls and clone size were taken over from that table, and D and trimming were inferred from the DNA. The sample holds about 220,000 clones, around 85% seen once. CDR3 length: 17 residues. The germline V and J ends were trimmed by 6 bases and 1 base, with 19 bases remaining between them. Germline V lookup: CDR1 SNHLY, CDR2 FYNNEI. This entry comes from a study of blood T cell repertoires in COVID-19. Study-wide background: Material from acute and convalescent COVID-19 was sourced from the United States, Italy and Spain.

The chain carries TRBV2 and TRBJ2-1; possibly TRBD2 for D (6 bases). Sequencing was performed on peripheral blood. This TCR was sampled from an older woman with COVID-19, enrolled during active disease. CDR3 in amino acids: CASSPLGGANSYNEQFF. The DNA for the CDR3 is TGTGCCAGCAGCCCCTTGGGGGGAGCTAATTCCTACAATGAGCAGTTCTTC.